This TCR beta chain was sequenced in a study of regulatory T cells in long-lasting Graves disease. Libraries of TCR beta came from iRepertoire HTBI primers plus Arm-PCR of CDR3 regions. TCRdb used MiXCR to reprocess the multiplex PCR reads, holding one entry per CDR3 protein. Counted here are some 340,000 distinct CDR3 sequences, roughly 12% occurring once; the ten biggest clones make up approximately 17%. The length of the CDR3 is 12 residues. The ends were cut back, 0 bases at V and 9 bases at J, with 8 bases in the middle. The germline CDR1 and CDR2 sequences are ENHRY and SYGVKD. In its sample, this clonotype was seen many times. Time point of the sample: newly diagnosed GD, antithyroid drugs for less than 3 months. Extracted RNA from PBMCs served as the source of the TCR library. This same sample was also taken into another study, of T cells in Graves' hyperthyroidism and ophthalmopathy. Turning to that study: The study based diagnoses on clinical symptoms, serum thyroxine and TRAb, thyroid ultrasound and orbital computed tomography.

The genes are TRBV10-3 and TRBJ1-1; the D is unclear. Sequences were derived from peripheral blood mononuclear cells (PBMCs), sampled at new diagnosis, from a patient treated with antithyroid drugs. The sequence was obtained from a woman under 30 with Graves disease. CDR3 nucleotides: TGTGCCATCAGTGAGTCATTAGAGAAAGCTTTCTTT. Translation gives CAISESLEKAFF.